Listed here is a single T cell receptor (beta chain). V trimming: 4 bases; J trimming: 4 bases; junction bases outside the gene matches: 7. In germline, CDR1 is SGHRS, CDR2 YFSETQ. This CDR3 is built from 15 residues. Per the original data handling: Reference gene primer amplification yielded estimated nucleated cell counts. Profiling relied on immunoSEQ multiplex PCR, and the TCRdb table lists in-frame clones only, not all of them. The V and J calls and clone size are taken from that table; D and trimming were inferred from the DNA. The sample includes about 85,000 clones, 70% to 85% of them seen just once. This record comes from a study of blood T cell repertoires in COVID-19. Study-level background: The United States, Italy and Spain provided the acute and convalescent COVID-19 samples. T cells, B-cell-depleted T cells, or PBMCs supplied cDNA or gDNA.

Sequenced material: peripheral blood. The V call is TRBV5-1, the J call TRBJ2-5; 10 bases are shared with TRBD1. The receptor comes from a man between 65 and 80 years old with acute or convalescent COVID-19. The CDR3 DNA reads TGCGCCAGCAGCGTGACAGGGGGCTTGGGAGAGACCCAGTACTTC. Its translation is CASSVTGGLGETQYF.